This T cell receptor (beta chain) originates from a study of CD8 T cells in ankylosing spondylitis. Concerning this clonotype: What it binds is not known.

Study-level findings and limits: Those disease-linked clones were CD8+; they were also relatively rare in peripheral blood. It was reported that disease-linked clones were significantly enriched in matched ankylosing spondylitis synovial fluid. Ankylosing spondylitis blood appeared to carry a characteristic TCR beta motif of several highly homologous variants.

Germline V gene data show CDR1 as SGHNT and CDR2 as YYREEE (reference sequence). V lost 3 bases, J lost 1 base, and 5 bases stayed unmatched. The CDR3 totals 16 residues. Libraries of TCR beta came from quantitative 5'-RACE with molecular barcodes. TCRdb ran MiXCR on the 5' RACE reads and lists one entry per CDR3 protein. The sample holds around 890,000 distinct CDR3 sequences; 12% are singletons and the top ten take less than 0.65%. Specimen: blood, either unsorted or a sorted T cell fraction (not recorded which). V usage is TRBV5-4 and J usage is TRBJ2-1; 9 nucleotides match TRBD2. The TCR originated in a male donor with ankylosing spondylitis. CDR3 sequence reads: CASSSHSGRSYNEQFF. DNA of the CDR3: TGTGCCAGCAGCTCCCACAGCGGGAGGTCCTACAATGAGCAGTTCTTC. Based on the CDR3 plus reference TRBV5-4 and TRBJ2-1, the full variable domain is ETGVTQSPTHLIKTRGQQVTLRCSSQSGHNTVSWYQQALGQGPQFIFQYYREEENGRGNFPPRFSGLQFPNYSSELNVNALELDDSALYLCASSSHSGRSYNEQFFGPGTRLTVL.